The 20 T cell receptor beta chains below were found in one sample sequenced in a study of blood T cells in healthy people across ages. The second PCR ran about 6 to 12 cycles with a sample-barcoded 5' primer and J-beta primers. One entry per CDR3 protein results from TCRdb running MiXCR on the 5' RACE reads. In the table there are about 680,000 distinct CDR3 sequences, about half of which are singletons. Sequenced input: blood. These receptors were obtained from a woman aged 60-70 years in good health.

The rearrangement joins TRBV9 to TRBJ2-7; no reliable D call. Germline CDR1 SGDLS, CDR2 YYNGEE. The CDR3 consists of 14 residues. Trimming removed 0 bases from V and 1 base from J, with 8 bases in between. DNA for the CDR3: TGTGCCAGCAGCGTAGCGGGCCATTCCTACGAGCAGTACTTC. Protein product: CASSVAGHSYEQYF.

The chain uses TRBV29-1 and TRBJ2-1, with 10 nucleotides matching TRBD2. Germline V gives CDR1 SQVTM, CDR2 ANQGSEA. The V gene end was trimmed by 2 bases and the J gene end by 7 bases; junction bases not matched to a gene: 14. CDR3 length: 17 residues. The CDR3 nucleotides are TGCAGCGTTGAAAGGCGGGGCCTAGCGGGAGTGTCTAATGAGCAGTTCTTC. The encoded protein is CSVERRGLAGVSNEQFF.

This clonotype appeared a single time. The V and J genes are TRBV12-3 or TRBV12-4 and TRBJ1-5, with 7 nucleotides matching TRBD1. The CDR3 spans 14 residues. V lost 3 bases to trimming and J lost 5 bases; unmatched junction nucleotides: 4. This CDR3 is CASSLRGQYQPQHF. CDR3 nucleotides: TGTGCCAGCAGTTTGAGGGGGCAATATCAGCCCCAGCATTTT.

This chain links TRBV12-3 or TRBV12-4 with TRBJ1-1; 7 bases fit TRBD1. CDR3 length: 15 amino acids. V lost 3 bases and J lost 1; bases outside the gene matches: 5. The CDR3 DNA reads TGTGCCAGCAGTTTCCCGGGACAGCGGAACACTGAAGCTTTCTTT. It translates to CASSFPGQRNTEAFF.

This clonotype was seen a few times. The chain combines TRBV25-1 with TRBJ2-7, with 12 bases matching TRBD2. Germline V lookup: CDR1 MGHDK, CDR2 SYGVNS. With 7 bases clipped from V and 7 bases from J, the junction kept 14 bases outside the gene matches. The CDR3 spans 16 residues. This CDR3 reads CASKSPGLAGIHEQYF. DNA for the CDR3: TGTGCCAGCAAAAGCCCAGGACTAGCGGGGATCCATGAGCAGTACTTC.

With regard to this clonotype: In this CDR3 the conserved last residue, phenylalanine or tryptophan, is missing, so a read error is likely. This chain links TRBV20-1 with TRBJ2-1; perhaps TRBD1 as D (6 bases). V was clipped by 6 bases and J by 0 bases, with 15 bases between them. In germline, CDR1 is DFQATT, CDR2 SNEGSKA (reference sequence). This CDR3 has 15 amino acids. For the CDR3, the DNA is TGCAGTGCCTACAGGGACCTTGGCTCCTACAATGAGCAGTTCTCC. It codes for CSAYRDLGSYNEQFS.

The chain carries TRBV5-1 and TRBJ1-5, with 8 positions matching TRBD1. J was trimmed by 15 bases and V by 3 bases; bases with no gene match: 23. The CDR3 covers 17 residues. CDR1 and CDR2 from the germline V gene are SGHRS and YFSETQ. CDR3 sequence: CASSSNRGAHESYPGHF. CDR3 DNA sequence: TGCGCCAGCAGCTCAAACAGGGGGGCACACGAATCCTACCCAGGGCATTTT.

Only a few counts were recorded for this clonotype. The chain recombines TRBV6-6 with TRBJ2-1; D is perhaps TRBD2 (6 bases). Trimming took off 6 bases at V and 2 bases at J, with 11 bases between the two ends. This CDR3 spans 14 amino acids. CDR1 is MNHNY, CDR2 SVGAGI, per germline (reference sequence). The CDR3 DNA follows: TGTGCCAGCAGATGGCGGGAAGCCTACAATGAGCAGTTCTTC. It yields the protein CASRWREAYNEQFF.

This clonotype was picked up one time. The V gene is TRBV9, the J gene TRBJ2-7, with 9 bases fitting TRBD2. CDR3 size: 15 residues. Germline lookup yields CDR1 SGDLS and CDR2 YYNGEE. V gave up 2 bases and J gave up 7 bases; unmatched junction bases: 10. The CDR3 DNA reads TGTGCCAGCAGCGTCACTAGCGGGTCTCACAATGAGCAGTACTTC. Its translation is CASSVTSGSHNEQYF.

This clonotype was counted only a few times. J is TRBJ2-5 and V is TRBV7-9; either TRBD1 or TRBD2 may fit D (6 bases each). Trimming removed 4 bases from V and 5 bases from J, with 17 bases in between. CDR3 length equals 15 residues. Germline CDR1 is SEHNR and CDR2 is FQNEAQ (reference sequence). The CDR3 spells CASSWGAGRRETQYF. The CDR3 DNA follows: TGTGCCAGCAGCTGGGGGGCGGGAAGACGGGAGACCCAGTACTTC.

The chain carries TRBV6-2 or TRBV6-3 and TRBJ2-5; the D gene is possibly TRBD1 (5 bases). There are 12 residues in the CDR3. Germline CDR1 is MNHEY and CDR2 is SVGEGT. The V end lost 2 bases, the J end lost 11 bases, and 12 bases lay between the germline ends. This chain's CDR3 is CASSYPGIEQYF. The CDR3 DNA follows: TGTGCCAGCAGTTACCCAGGGATTGAGCAGTACTTC.

This clonotype was recorded a few times. V usage is TRBV10-3 and J usage is TRBJ1-1, with 9 bases fitting TRBD1. Germline V gene sequence: CDR1 ENHRY, CDR2 SYGVKD. V lost 2 bases and J lost 4; bases outside the gene matches: 5. The CDR3 is 15 residues long. The CDR3 sequence: CAISEATGGGTEAFF. CDR3 coding DNA: TGTGCCATCAGTGAGGCCACAGGGGGCGGCACTGAAGCTTTCTTT.

This rearrangement joins TRBV6-5 to TRBJ2-7, with 8 nucleotides matching TRBD1. J was trimmed by 1 base and V by 5 bases; bases with no gene match: 4. CDR1 is MNHEY, CDR2 SVGAGI, per germline. The CDR3 sequence is 14 residues long. CDR3 coding DNA: TGTGCCAGCAGTGACAACAGGGGGTCCTACGAGCAGTACTTC. Translation gives CASSDNRGSYEQYF.

This chain links TRBV6-2 or TRBV6-3 with TRBJ2-7; D not resolved. Germline V gives CDR1 MNHEY, CDR2 SVGEGT. This CDR3 comprises 13 residues. V lost 6 bases and J lost 3, with 12 bases in between. The CDR3 region is CASRPTDFYEQYF. The CDR3 region has the DNA TGTGCCAGCAGGCCGACTGATTTCTACGAGCAGTACTTC.

The J gene is TRBJ2-1, the V gene TRBV6-5; 14 bases agree with TRBD2. Germline loops: CDR1 MNHEY, CDR2 SVGAGI. The V segment lost 4 bases and the J segment 6 bases; nucleotides outside the gene matches: 14. The CDR3 contains 19 residues. The CDR3 DNA reads as TGTGCCAGCAGTTTCCTGACTAGCGGGAGGGCCGAGCTCGGCAATGAGCAGTTCTTC. Encoded protein: CASSFLTSGRAELGNEQFF.

The chain is built from TRBV20-1 and TRBJ2-1, with 7 nucleotides matching TRBD2. The CDR3 extends over 18 amino acids. V trimming: 2 bases; J trimming: 5 bases; junction bases outside the gene matches: 18. Germline V CDR1 and CDR2: DFQATT, SNEGSKA (reference sequence). This CDR3 reads CSARIFRLGTTVNNEQFF. For the CDR3, the DNA is TGCAGTGCTAGAATTTTCCGCCTCGGGACTACCGTCAACAATGAGCAGTTCTTC.

V is TRBV7-2 and J is TRBJ2-7; the D is unclear. CDR1 and CDR2 (germline): SGHTA, FQGNSA. This CDR3 spans 14 amino acids. The V end was cut by 2 bases, the J end by 3 bases, with 11 bases between. The CDR3 DNA sequence: TGTGCCAGCAGCTTATATTGGGGTAGCTACGAGCAGTACTTC. Its protein product is CASSLYWGSYEQYF. Together with reference TRBV7-2 and TRBJ2-7, the CDR3 gives the full variable domain: GAGVSQSPSNKVTEKGKDVELRCDPISGHTALYWYRQSLGQGLEFLIYFQGNSAPDKSGLPSDRFSAERTGGSVSTLTIQRTQQEDSAVYLCASSLYWGSYEQYFGPGTRLTVT.

The table lists this clonotype with a few counts. This CDR3 is CASSLPLRTGVNEQYF. The CDR3 DNA sequence: TGTGCCAGCAGCTTACCCTTACGGACCGGGGTGAACGAGCAGTACTTC. The V call is TRBV7-8, the J call TRBJ2-7; D is perhaps TRBD2 (5 bases). The CDR3 spans 16 residues. V lost 2 bases to trimming and J lost 5 bases, with 19 bases between them. Germline V lookup: CDR1 SGHVS, CDR2 FQNEAQ.

About this clonotype itself: A much larger clone sits a single nucleotide away, making a read error possible. The rearrangement joins TRBV28 to TRBJ1-6; the match to TRBD1 covers 7 bases. V trimming: 2 bases; J trimming: 7 bases; junction bases outside the gene matches: 2. CDR3 size: 14 residues. Germline V gives CDR1 MDHEN, CDR2 SYDVKM. This chain's CDR3 is CASSLPRGNSPLHF. The CDR3 DNA reads as TGTGCCAGCAGTTTACCCAGGGGGAATTCACCCCTCCACTTT.

The V call is TRBV7-6, the J call TRBJ2-7; no clear D. The CDR3 loop spans 14 amino acids. Deletions cut 2 bases from V and 9 bases from J, with 17 bases between. The germline gives CDR1 SGHVS, CDR2 FNYEAQ. The CDR3 here is CASSLISAEQPQYF. CDR3 in DNA: TGTGCCAGCAGCTTAATCTCAGCAGAACAACCGCAGTACTTC.